The rows below give T cell receptor beta chains drawn from one sample of a study of beta chain features in type 1 diabetes. TCRdb keeps only in-frame clones here, not all; method: immunoSEQ multiplex PCR. The sample consists of approximately 470,000 clones, about 29% of them appearing once. Sequencing input: naive CD4+ T cells from blood. These receptors were obtained from a young man in good health. The CDR3 runs from the conserved cysteine through the conserved F or W. The order of the fields is clone size, D gene, J gene, V gene, CDR3 DNA, CDR3 protein. A D gene is named only where the DNA matches it firmly. Size values are once, few and many counts, or a class for expanded clones, and some rows have none.

>-|-|TRBJ2-5|TRBV18
TGTGCCAGCTCACCGGAGTCCGCAGGGGAGACCCAGTACTTC
CASSPESAGETQYF
>-|-|TRBJ2-5|TRBV27
TGTGCCAGCAGGAGCCGCTGGGAGACCCAGTACTTC
CASRSRWETQYF
>-|-|TRBJ2-1|TRBV28
TGTGCCAGCAGTCCACCCCTGCGGGGGCTGACCCGTGATGAGCAGTTCTTC
CASSPPLRGLTRDEQFF
>few|TRBD2|TRBJ2-1|TRBV5-6
TGTGCCAGCAGCTTTGGACTAGCGGGAAACAATGAGCAGTTCTTC
CASSFGLAGNNEQFF
>few|-|TRBJ2-7|TRBV15
TGTGCCACCAGCCCGGGTGGGGGGAGAGGGGTCGGCGAGCAGTACTTC
CATSPGGGRGVGEQYF
>-|-|TRBJ1-3|TRBV29-1
TGCAGCGTGACCTGGGAGTCCCACTCTGGAAACACCATATATTTT
CSVTWESHSGNTIYF
>few|-|TRBJ2-6|TRBV29-1
TGCAGCGTTGATGCCCCCGTGTCTGGGGCCAACGTCCTGACTTTC
CSVDAPVSGANVLTF
>few|TRBD2|TRBJ2-7|TRBV6-6
TGTGCCAGCAGTTACCCATCTAGCGGGCGTCCCTACGAGCAGTACTTC
CASSYPSSGRPYEQYF
>-|-|TRBJ2-1|TRBV19
TGTGCCAGTAGCGCTAATGAGCAGTTCTTC
CASSANEQFF
>-|-|TRBJ2-7|TRBV25-1
TGTGCCAGCAGTGCGGGACACCACCCTGCCTACGAGCAGTACTTC
CASSAGHHPAYEQYF
>-|-|TRBJ1-2|TRBV12-5
TGTGCTAGTGGTTTGGAAGCTTCAACGAATGGCTACACCTTC
CASGLEASTNGYTF
>-|-|TRBJ1-5|TRBV5-6
TGTGCCAGCAGCTTGGGTCTGGATAGCAATCAGCCCCAGCATTTT
CASSLGLDSNQPQHF
>once|TRBD1|TRBJ1-5|TRBV30
TGTGCCTGGACACCTACGGGACAGGGTTACCAGCCCCAGCATTTT
CAWTPTGQGYQPQHF
>few|-|TRBJ2-3|TRBV4-1
TGCGCCAGCAGCCAAGTCCTCGCGATCACAGATACGCAGTATTTT
CASSQVLAITDTQYF
>few|-|TRBJ2-7|TRBV7-9
TGTGCCAGCAGCTTCAACGTTGACTACGAGCAGTACTTC
CASSFNVDYEQYF
>-|-|TRBJ1-1|TRBV14
TGTGCCAGCAGCCAAGAACTGCAGAGTGCAGCTTTCTTT
CASSQELQSAAFF
>-|-|TRBJ2-5|TRBV9
TGTGCCAGCAGCCCCCGAGGCGGGATGAAGACCCAGTACTTC
CASSPRGGMKTQYF
>-|-|TRBJ1-4|TRBV6-5
TGTGCCAGCAGGAAGGAGACAGTTAATGAAAAACTGTTTTTT
CASRKETVNEKLFF
>-|-|TRBJ2-1|TRBV19
TGTGCCAGTAGTATAGATCTTAGGAGCAATGAGCAGTTCTTC
CASSIDLRSNEQFF
>-|TRBD2|TRBJ2-3|TRBV30
TGTGCCTGGAGTGTACCCGCTAGCGGGGCCACAGATACGCAGTATTTT
CAWSVPASGATDTQYF
>once|TRBD1|TRBJ2-1|TRBV7-9
TGTGCCAGCAGCTCCACCGGGGGACAGGAAAGATACAATGAGCAGTTCTTC
CASSSTGGQERYNEQFF
>few|-|TRBJ2-7|TRBV5-4
TGTGCCAGCAGCTTGGACAGCAAAAGGGAGCAGTACTTC
CASSLDSKREQYF
>few|TRBD2|TRBJ2-7|TRBV7-2
TGTGCCAGCAGCCCGACCCGGACTAGCGGGAGTTACGAGCAGTACTTC
CASSPTRTSGSYEQYF
>-|-|TRBJ2-2|TRBV6-5
TGTGCCAGCAGTTCCACGGGGAACACCGGGGAGCTGTTTTTT
CASSSTGNTGELFF
>few|-|TRBJ2-4|TRBV5-4
TGTGCCAGCAGCTTGGCCATTGGGGACATTCAGTACTTC
CASSLAIGDIQYF
>-|TRBD2|TRBJ2-3|TRBV15
TGTGCCACCAGCCGGCCGGGCGGGAGGGGCACAGATACGCAGTATTTT
CATSRPGGRGTDTQYF
>-|-|TRBJ2-5|TRBV12-2
TGTGCAAGTCGCTCCCGGCTAGCGGGAGGGCCCACCCTGTATGTGGTCCAGTACTTC
CASRSRLAGGPTLYVVQYF
>few|-|TRBJ2-3|TRBV30
TGTGCCTGGAGTGTGAGGCGGGGCAGCACAGATACGCAGTATTTT
CAWSVRRGSTDTQYF
>-|-|TRBJ2-7|TRBV27
TGTGCCAGCAATAGAAGGTTTCAAGCGGAAACCTACGAGCAGTACTTC
CASNRRFQAETYEQYF
>-|TRBD1|TRBJ2-3|TRBV4-3
TGCGCCAGCAGCCGAGGACAGGGGGCAGATACGCAGTATTTT
CASSRGQGADTQYF
>few|TRBD2|TRBJ2-5|TRBV10-3
TGTGCCATCAGTGAGACTAGCGGGAGAAGCGGGACCCAGTACTTC
CAISETSGRSGTQYF
>few|TRBD1|TRBJ2-7|TRBV6-1
TGTGCCAGCAGCCTTGAATCGGGACAGACCTACGAGCAGTACTTC
CASSLESGQTYEQYF
>few|-|TRBJ2-7|TRBV10-3
TGTGCCATCAGTGAGACAGTGATCTCCTACGAGCAGTACTTC
CAISETVISYEQYF
>-|-|TRBJ1-5|TRBV7-8
TGTGCCAGCAGCTTCGGATCAGGGGTCCTCAGCAATCAGCCCCAGCATTTT
CASSFGSGVLSNQPQHF
>few|-|TRBJ2-1|TRBV4-3
TGCGCCAGCAGTCGAGAAAGCTCCTACAATGAGCAGTTCTTC
CASSRESSYNEQFF
>few|-|TRBJ2-7|TRBV28
TGTGCCAGCAGTAGGGCGACCTACGAGCAGTACTTC
CASSRATYEQYF
>few|-|TRBJ2-5|TRBV28
TGTGCCAGTAAAACAGGGAAAGAGACCCAGTACTTC
CASKTGKETQYF
>-|-|TRBJ1-1|TRBV30
TGTGCCTGGAGCCGATACAGGGCTAACACTGAAGCTTTCTTT
CAWSRYRANTEAFF
>-|-|TRBJ1-1|TRBV20-1
TGCAGTGGGATATACACAGCCGAAGCTTTCTTT
CSGIYTAEAFF
>few|-|TRBJ1-4|TRBV7-9
TGTGCCAGCAGCCTTAGTATGCCCGCCGGAGATGAAAAACTGTTTTTT
CASSLSMPAGDEKLFF
>few|TRBD2|TRBJ2-7|TRBV7-2
TGTGCCAGCAGCTCGCCTACTAGCGGGAGCTCCTACGAGCAGTACTTC
CASSSPTSGSSYEQYF
>-|-|TRBJ2-1|TRBV7-2
TGTGCCAGCAGCTTAGACGGGACCGCCTACAATGAGCAGTTCTTC
CASSLDGTAYNEQFF
>-|-|TRBJ2-1|TRBV7-8
TGTGCCAGCACCGTTAGGAGTATCTCCTACAATGAGCAGTTCTTC
CASTVRSISYNEQFF
>few|TRBD1|TRBJ2-5|TRBV9
TGTGCCAGCAGCGGCCGGGACAGAATTAACTTC
CASSGRDRINF
>few|-|TRBJ2-1|TRBV6-5
TGTGCCAGCAGTTACCGGGGAACTGAGCAGTTCTTC
CASSYRGTEQFF
>-|-|TRBJ2-2|TRBV9
TGTGCCAGCAGCGCTCACGGTAGCGGGACAGCCGGGGAGCTGTTTTTT
CASSAHGSGTAGELFF
>-|TRBD2|TRBJ2-5|TRBV6-6
TGTGCCAGCAGCCGAGCGGGAGAAACGCTCGAGACCCAGTACTTC
CASSRAGETLETQYF